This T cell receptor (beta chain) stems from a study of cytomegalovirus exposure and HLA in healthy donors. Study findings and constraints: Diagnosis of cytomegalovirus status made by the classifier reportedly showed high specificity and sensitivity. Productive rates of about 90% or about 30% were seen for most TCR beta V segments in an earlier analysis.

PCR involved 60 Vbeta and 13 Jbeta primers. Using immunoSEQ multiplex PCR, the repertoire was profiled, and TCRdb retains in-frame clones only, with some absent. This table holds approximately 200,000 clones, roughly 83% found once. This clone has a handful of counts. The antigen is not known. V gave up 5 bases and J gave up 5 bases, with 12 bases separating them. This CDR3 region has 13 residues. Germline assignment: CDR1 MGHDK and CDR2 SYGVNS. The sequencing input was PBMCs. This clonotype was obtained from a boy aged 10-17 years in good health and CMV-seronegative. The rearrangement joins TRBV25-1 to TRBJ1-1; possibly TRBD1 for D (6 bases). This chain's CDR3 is CASSRGGETEAFF. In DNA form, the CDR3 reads TGTGCCAGCAGTAGGGGGGGAGAGACTGAAGCTTTCTTT.